One and the same sample provided the 14 T cell receptor beta chains below, sequenced in a study of CD8 T cells in ankylosing spondylitis (dated by TCRdb to about 2017). Libraries were constructed by 5' RACE. Sequencing took place on an Illumina HiSeq 2500. TCRdb passed the public sequencing reads through fastp at Q25 and MiXCR, retaining productive beta sequences. When rows share a CDR3 protein, they turn into one entry using the most common DNA and genes. This sample holds 200,000 to 300,000 distinct CDR3 sequences; over 8.5% were observed only once. Less than 8% of the sample is held by the ten biggest clonotypes. The sample taken for sequencing was blood, either unsorted or a sorted T cell fraction (not recorded which). These receptors came from a male donor with ankylosing spondylitis or in good health (not recorded which).

In its sample, this clonotype was seen a few times. V gene TRBV2 combines with J gene TRBJ2-1; D is undetermined. This CDR3 spans 14 amino acids. The V and J ends lost 2 bases and 8 bases respectively, with 13 bases between them. Looked up from germline, CDR1 is SNHLY and CDR2 is FYNNEI. CDR3 DNA sequence: TGTGCCAGCAGTGAATGGGTTAGGATCCATGAGCAGTTCTTC. This translates into CASSEWVRIHEQFF.

This clonotype was seen a few times. The chain links TRBV5-1 to TRBJ1-3; D uncertain. Germline CDR1 reads SGHRS; CDR2 reads YFSETQ. Trimming stripped 4 bases from V and 3 bases from J, with 11 bases between. The CDR3 is made up of 14 amino acids. The CDR3 loop is CASSEDAHGNTIYF. CDR3 nucleotide sequence: TGCGCCAGCAGCGAGGACGCTCATGGAAACACCATATATTTT.

A single count supports this clonotype. This chain links TRBV7-2 with TRBJ2-1; 7 nucleotides agree with TRBD2. Trimming at V came to 7 bases and at J to 3 bases, leaving 6 bases not matched to a gene. The CDR3 has 14 amino acids. The V gene's germline CDR1 is SGHTA and CDR2 FQGNSA. The CDR3 coding sequence is TGTGCCAGCACACCCGGACTAGGCTACAATGAGCAGTTCTTC. Encoded protein: CASTPGLGYNEQFF.

This clonotype was detected ten times or more. The chain combines TRBV12-3 or TRBV12-4 with TRBJ2-1; D gene ambiguous. The CDR3 totals 13 residues. V shed 3 bases and J shed 9 bases, with 12 bases lying between them. The CDR3 DNA reads as TGTGCCAGCAGTTTGGCGGCGGTAGGTGAGCAGTTCTTC. Its translation is CASSLAAVGEQFF.

The sample holds many counts of this clonotype. The rearrangement uses TRBV20-1 and TRBJ2-1; TRBD2 aligns across 8 bases. The V gene's germline CDR1 is DFQATT and CDR2 SNEGSKA (reference sequence). The V and J ends lost 6 bases and 6 bases, in that order; junction bases with no gene match: 7. The CDR3 runs 13 residues. CDR3 coding DNA: TGCAGTGCCGTCCAGCGGGAGTTCAATGAGCAGTTCTTC. It is translated as CSAVQREFNEQFF.

This clonotype was seen many times. V gene TRBV5-1 combines with J gene TRBJ2-7; 9 bases line up with TRBD2. In germline, CDR1 is SGHRS, CDR2 YFSETQ. The CDR3 is 14 amino acids. The ends lost 6 bases at V and 2 bases at J; junction bases unmatched: 6. CDR3: CASTERGDTYEQYF. The CDR3, as DNA: TGCGCCAGCACGGAGCGGGGGGACACCTACGAGCAGTACTTC.

This clonotype was detected many times. The rearrangement links TRBV5-5 to TRBJ2-7; D not resolved. Germline CDR1 SGHKS, CDR2 YYEKEE (reference sequence). Trimming shortened V by 2 bases and J by 3 bases, and 12 bases separated the two germline ends. This CDR3 is 14 amino acids long. Here the CDR3 reads CASSFYTNFYEQYF. The CDR3 nucleotides read TGTGCCAGCAGCTTTTATACAAACTTCTACGAGCAGTACTTC.

This clonotype appeared many times. The chain has TRBV6-1 and TRBJ1-3; D gene ambiguous. The germline CDR1 and CDR2 sequences are MNHNS and SASEGT. CDR3 length equals 14 residues. V shed 5 bases and J shed 0 bases, with 8 bases lying between them. The CDR3 DNA is TGTGCCAGCAGTCAGGTTTCCTCTGGAAACACCATATATTTT. This gives the protein CASSQVSSGNTIYF.

This sequence joins TRBV12-5 and TRBJ1-5; tentatively, D is TRBD1 (6 bases). The germline CDR1 and CDR2 sequences are LGHNT and FRNRAP. V was clipped by 2 bases and J by 0 bases, with 14 bases between them. This CDR3 is 17 amino acids long. This CDR3 reads CASGLPPEGGSNQPQHF. The CDR3 bases are TGTGCTAGTGGTTTGCCCCCTGAGGGGGGTAGCAATCAGCCCCAGCATTTT. The variable domain in full, completed from reference TRBV12-5 and TRBJ1-5, reads DARVTQTPRHKVTEMGQEVTMRCQPILGHNTVFWYRQTMMQGLELLAYFRNRAPLDDSGMPKDRFSAEMPDATLATLKIQPSEPRDSAVYFCASGLPPEGGSNQPQHFGDGTRLSIL.

This clonotype was seen only a few times. The genes are TRBV4-1 and TRBJ1-2; 8 bases match TRBD1. The germline CDR1 and CDR2 sequences are MGHRA and YSYEKL. V lost 2 bases, J lost 8 bases, and 13 bases stayed unmatched. This CDR3 is built from 16 residues. The CDR3 region has the DNA TGCGCCAGCAGCCAACAAGACCGGACAGGGCCGGAGGGCTACACCTTC. Its translation: CASSQQDRTGPEGYTF.

Ten or more counts support this clonotype. The chain employs TRBV5-1 and TRBJ1-1; D is possibly TRBD1 (5 bases). Germline assignment: CDR1 SGHRS and CDR2 YFSETQ. V was cut by 0 bases and J by 0 bases, with 9 bases left in between. There are 15 residues in the CDR3. CDR3 DNA: TGCGCCAGCAGCTTGGGCAGGGCAATGAACACTGAAGCTTTCTTT. It encodes CASSLGRAMNTEAFF.

The table lists this clonotype with many counts. The chain combines TRBV6-2 or TRBV6-3 with TRBJ2-1; D not certain. V was pared by 0 bases and J by 0 bases, with 6 bases between. The CDR3 has 15 amino acids. Per germline, CDR1 MNHEY and CDR2 SVGEGT. CDR3 coding DNA: TGTGCCAGCAGTTACTCGATGGGCTCCTACAATGAGCAGTTCTTC. It encodes CASSYSMGSYNEQFF.

This clonotype was counted ten times or more. The V call is TRBV5-1, the J call TRBJ2-1, with D possibly matching TRBD1 (6 bases). V dropped 3 bases and J dropped 8 bases, with 9 bases sitting between them. CDR3 size: 12 residues. Per germline, CDR1 SGHRS and CDR2 YFSETQ. Here the CDR3 reads CASSSQGDEQFF. CDR3 bases: TGCGCCAGCAGCTCACAGGGCGATGAGCAGTTCTTC.

Ten or more counts support this clonotype. The chain combines TRBV5-1 with TRBJ1-2; D gene uncertain. The V and J ends lost 5 bases and 0 bases respectively, with 8 bases between them. This CDR3 contains 13 residues. The germline CDR1 and CDR2 sequences are SGHRS and YFSETQ. The chain's CDR3 is CASSWETNYGYTF. DNA for the CDR3: TGCGCCAGCAGTTGGGAAACTAACTATGGCTACACCTTC. The full variable domain, its missing parts supplied by reference TRBV5-1 and TRBJ1-2, is KAGVTQTPRYLIKTRGQQVTLSCSPISGHRSVSWYQQTPGQGLQFLFEYFSETQRNKGNFPGRFSGRQFSNSRSEMNVSTLELGDSALYLCASSWETNYGYTFGSGTRLTVV.